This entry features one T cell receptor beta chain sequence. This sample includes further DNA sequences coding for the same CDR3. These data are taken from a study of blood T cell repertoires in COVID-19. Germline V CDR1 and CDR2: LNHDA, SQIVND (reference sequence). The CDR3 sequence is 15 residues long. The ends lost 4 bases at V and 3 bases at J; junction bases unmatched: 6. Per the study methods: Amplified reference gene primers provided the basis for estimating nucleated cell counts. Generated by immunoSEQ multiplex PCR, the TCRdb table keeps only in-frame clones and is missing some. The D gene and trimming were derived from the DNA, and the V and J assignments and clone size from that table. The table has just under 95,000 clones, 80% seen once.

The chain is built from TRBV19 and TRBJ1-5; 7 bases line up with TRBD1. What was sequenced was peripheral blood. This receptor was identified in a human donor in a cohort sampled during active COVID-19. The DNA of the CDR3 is TGTGCCAGTAGTACCCGACAGGGTCCCAATCAGCCCCAGCATTTT. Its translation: CASSTRQGPNQPQHF. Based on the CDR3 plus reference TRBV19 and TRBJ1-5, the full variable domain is DGGITQSPKYLFRKEGQNVTLSCEQNLNHDAMYWYRQDPGQGLRLIYYSQIVNDFQKGDIAEGYSVSREKKESFPLTVTSAQKNPTAFYLCASSTRQGPNQPQHFGDGTRLSIL.